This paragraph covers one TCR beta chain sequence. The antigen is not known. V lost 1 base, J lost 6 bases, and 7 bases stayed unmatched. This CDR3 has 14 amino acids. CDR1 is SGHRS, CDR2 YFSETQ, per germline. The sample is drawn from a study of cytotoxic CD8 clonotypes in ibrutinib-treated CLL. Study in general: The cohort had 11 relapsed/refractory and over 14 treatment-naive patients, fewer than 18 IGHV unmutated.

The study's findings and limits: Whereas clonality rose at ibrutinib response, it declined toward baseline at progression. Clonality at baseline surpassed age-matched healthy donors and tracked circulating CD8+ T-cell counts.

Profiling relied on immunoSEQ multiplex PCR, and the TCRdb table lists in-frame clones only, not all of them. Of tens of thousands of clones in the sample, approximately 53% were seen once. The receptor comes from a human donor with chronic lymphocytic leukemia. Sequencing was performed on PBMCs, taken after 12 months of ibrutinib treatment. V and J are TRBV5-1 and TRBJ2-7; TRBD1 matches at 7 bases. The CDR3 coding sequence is TGCGCCAGCAGCTTGTCACAGGGGCCCCTCGAGCAGTACTTC. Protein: CASSLSQGPLEQYF.